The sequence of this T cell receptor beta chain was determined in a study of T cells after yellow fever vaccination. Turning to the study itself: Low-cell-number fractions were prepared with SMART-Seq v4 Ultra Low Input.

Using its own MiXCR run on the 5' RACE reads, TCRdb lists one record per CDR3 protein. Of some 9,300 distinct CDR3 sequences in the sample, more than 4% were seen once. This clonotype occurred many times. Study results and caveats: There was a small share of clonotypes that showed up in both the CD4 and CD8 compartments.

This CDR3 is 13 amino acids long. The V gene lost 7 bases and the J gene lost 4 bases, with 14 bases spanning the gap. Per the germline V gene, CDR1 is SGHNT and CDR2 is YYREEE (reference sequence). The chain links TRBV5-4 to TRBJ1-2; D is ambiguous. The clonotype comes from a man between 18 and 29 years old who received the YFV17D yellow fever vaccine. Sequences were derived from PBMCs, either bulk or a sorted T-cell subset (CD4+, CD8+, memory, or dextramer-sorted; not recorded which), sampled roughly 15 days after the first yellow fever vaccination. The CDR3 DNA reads TGTGCCAGCGGCCTACTCGGGCTCTATGGCTACACCTTC. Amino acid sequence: CASGLLGLYGYTF.